This TCR beta chain came from a study of blood T cells in healthy people across ages. PBMCs, at least 7 million per sample, were isolated. With 4 bases removed from V and 4 bases from J, the gap between germline ends came to 11 bases. The CDR3 loop spans 13 amino acids. The germline CDR1 and CDR2 sequences are SGHRS and YFSETQ. For the second PCR, which ran for about 7 to 12 cycles, a sample-barcoded 5' primer and a J-beta primer mix were used. TCRdb called the 5' RACE reads again in MiXCR, with one record for every CDR3 protein. The table includes some 780,000 distinct CDR3 sequences, roughly three fifths detected once.

Sequences were obtained from blood. This clonotype was obtained from a man aged 40-49 years in good health. The rearrangement uses TRBV5-1 and TRBJ2-5; D remains ambiguous. CDR3 nucleotides: TGCGCCAGCAGCATCCTAGTTGGAGAGACCCAGTACTTC. Amino acid sequence: CASSILVGETQYF.